These T cell receptor beta chains were read from a single sample in a study of shared clonotypes between healthy human individuals. Here immunoSEQ multiplex PCR was the method, and the copy in TCRdb shows in-frame clones only, minus some. The sample holds about 820,000 clones; 80% to 95% are singletons and the top ten take approximately 25%. Specimen: naive CD8+ T cells sorted from blood. All receptors derive from a young man in good health. The CDR3 runs from the conserved cysteine through the conserved F or W. A D gene is named only where the DNA matches it firmly. Size tells how often a clone was seen (once, few, many) or the class of an expanded clone, and some rows leave it out.

>TRBJ2-2|TRBV25-1|few|-
CASSPHHGELFF
TGTGCCAGCAGCCCACACCACGGGGAGCTGTTTTTT
>TRBJ2-1|TRBV7-8|-|TRBD1
CASRYMSGTGHNEQFF
TGTGCCAGCAGGTACATGAGCGGGACAGGGCACAATGAGCAGTTCTTC
>TRBJ1-1|TRBV10-2|-|TRBD1
CASAETGRTEAFF
TGCGCCAGCGCTGAGACAGGGCGGACTGAAGCTTTCTTT
>TRBJ2-2|TRBV7-6|-|TRBD1
CASSLVGTENTGELFF
TGTGCCAGCAGCTTAGTAGGGACAGAGAACACCGGGGAGCTGTTTTTT
>TRBJ2-7|TRBV28|-|TRBD1
CASRPDRDRVPYEQYF
TGTGCCAGCAGACCCGACCGGGACAGGGTCCCTTACGAGCAGTACTTC
>TRBJ2-1|TRBV29-1|-|TRBD2
CSVLSSGILSEQFF
TGCAGCGTTTTAAGTAGCGGGATTCTTAGTGAGCAGTTCTTC
>TRBJ1-2|TRBV27|once|TRBD1
CASSSPRDSNYGYTF
TGTGCCAGCAGTTCCCCCCGGGACAGTAACTATGGCTACACCTTC
>TRBJ2-3|TRBV9|-|-
CASSPPARSDTQYF
TGTGCCAGCAGCCCTCCGGCACGTTCAGATACGCAGTATTTT
>TRBJ2-7|TRBV27|-|TRBD2
CASSFGSGAIYEQYF
TGTGCCAGCAGTTTTGGTAGCGGGGCCATCTACGAGCAGTACTTC
>TRBJ2-3|TRBV30|-|-
CAWSGLSPADTQYF
TGTGCCTGGAGTGGACTATCGCCCGCAGATACGCAGTATTTT
>TRBJ1-2|TRBV5-4|-|TRBD1
CASSPDRDSYGYTF
TGTGCCAGCAGCCCCGACAGGGACTCCTATGGCTACACCTTC
>TRBJ2-4|TRBV7-9|-|-
CASSQDSNKNIQYF
TGTGCCAGCAGCCAGGACAGCAACAAAAACATTCAGTACTTC
>TRBJ2-3|TRBV14|once|TRBD2
CASSQDGTSLLTDTQYF
TGTGCCAGCAGCCAAGATGGGACTAGCCTTCTGACAGATACGCAGTATTTT
>TRBJ1-1|TRBV4-1|-|TRBD1
CASSQADGTDQAFF
TGCGCCAGCAGCCAAGCGGACGGGACAGATCAAGCTTTCTTT
>TRBJ2-1|TRBV5-1|-|-
CASSYPPDLLSYNEQFF
TGCGCCAGCAGCTACCCCCCGGACTTACTCTCCTACAATGAGCAGTTCTTC
>TRBJ2-1|TRBV7-9|-|-
CASSAPTDEQFF
TGTGCCAGCAGCGCCCCGACAGATGAGCAGTTCTTC
>TRBJ2-1|TRBV9|-|-
CASSVSGTPYNEQFF
TGTGCCAGCAGCGTTAGTGGGACACCGTACAATGAGCAGTTCTTC
>TRBJ2-2|TRBV29-1|-|TRBD2
CSVGTSGNTGELFF
TGCAGCGTTGGGACTAGCGGGAACACCGGGGAGCTGTTTTTT
>TRBJ2-6|TRBV27|-|-
CASTTGSGANVLTF
TGTGCCAGCACGACAGGTTCTGGGGCCAACGTCCTGACTTTC
>TRBJ2-3|TRBV6-4|-|-
CASTLPRGHSPSDTQYF
TGTGCCAGCACCCTCCCGAGGGGACACAGCCCCTCAGATACGCAGTATTTT
>TRBJ1-4|TRBV7-9|-|TRBD1
CASSPGQGLEKLFF
TGTGCCAGCAGCCCGGGACAGGGGCTTGAAAAACTGTTTTTT
>TRBJ2-7|TRBV19|-|TRBD2
CASSLTSGGTYEQYF
TGTGCCAGTAGCCTTACTAGCGGGGGGACCTACGAGCAGTACTTC
>TRBJ1-1|TRBV7-9|-|TRBD1
CASSQGQPNTEAFF
TGTGCCAGCAGCCAGGGACAGCCAAACACTGAAGCTTTCTTT
>TRBJ2-2|TRBV5-6|once|TRBD1
CASSSSGTGTFGELFF
TGTGCCAGCAGCTCATCCGGGACAGGGACCTTTGGGGAGCTGTTTTTT
>TRBJ2-3|TRBV7-6|-|-
CASSPSDRDPMDTQYF
TGTGCCAGCAGTCCATCCGACCGGGACCCCATGGATACGCAGTATTTT
>TRBJ2-7|TRBV25-1|-|-
CASSEYNPPTYEQYF
TGTGCCAGCAGTGAATACAACCCCCCCACCTACGAGCAGTACTTC
>TRBJ2-2|TRBV7-2|-|-
CASTLHTNTGELFF
TGTGCCAGCACCTTACACACGAACACCGGGGAGCTGTTTTTT
>TRBJ2-3|TRBV27|-|TRBD2
CASSSLAGGYTDTQYF
TGTGCCAGCAGTTCCTTAGCGGGAGGCTACACAGATACGCAGTATTTT
>TRBJ2-1|TRBV27|-|-
CASSTLDHFSYNEQFF
TGTGCCAGCAGTACCCTCGACCACTTCTCCTACAATGAGCAGTTCTTC
>TRBJ2-3|TRBV6-6|-|-
CASTHGGTDTQYF
TGTGCCAGCACACATGGTGGCACAGATACGCAGTATTTT
>TRBJ2-2|TRBV27|-|TRBD1
CASSRQGARELFF
TGTGCCAGCTCTAGACAGGGGGCGCGGGAGCTGTTTTTT
>TRBJ2-2|TRBV5-6|-|TRBD2
CASSLGPSGNLGGELFF
TGTGCCAGCAGCCTGGGGCCTAGCGGGAACTTAGGCGGGGAGCTGTTTTTT
>TRBJ1-2|TRBV27|-|-
CASSLRGVNYGYTF
TGTGCCAGCAGTTTAAGGGGAGTAAACTATGGCTACACCTTC
>TRBJ2-2|TRBV5-1|-|TRBD1
CASSSRDSNTGELFF
TGCGCCAGCAGCTCCCGGGACAGCAACACCGGGGAGCTGTTTTTT
>TRBJ2-7|TRBV6-1|-|-
CASSEAWGSYEQYF
TGTGCCAGCAGTGAAGCGTGGGGGTCCTACGAGCAGTACTTC
>TRBJ2-7|TRBV27|-|-
CASSLSNPGTKFSLSYEQYF
TGTGCCAGCAGTTTATCAAACCCCGGGACAAAGTTCTCCCTCTCCTACGAGCAGTACTTC
>TRBJ1-4|TRBV27|once|-
CASSSRGRPNEKLFF
TGTGCCAGCAGTTCCCGTGGGAGGCCTAATGAAAAACTGTTTTTT
>TRBJ2-1|TRBV4-1|-|-
CASSQEFSSEEQFF
TGCGCCAGCAGCCAAGAGTTTTCAAGCGAGGAGCAGTTCTTC
>TRBJ2-7|TRBV6-1|-|TRBD1
CASSTWDRYGYEQYF
TGTGCCAGCAGTACATGGGACAGGTACGGGTACGAGCAGTACTTC
>TRBJ1-5|TRBV19|-|-
CASRVPENSNQPQHF
TGTGCCAGTAGGGTTCCGGAGAATAGCAATCAGCCCCAGCATTTT
>TRBJ2-5|TRBV7-9|few|TRBD2
CASSSRVQRGGETQYF
TGTGCCAGCAGCTCTAGAGTCCAACGGGGAGGGGAGACCCAGTACTTC
>TRBJ1-2|TRBV5-4|-|TRBD1
CASRGQDGGYTF
TGTGCCAGTAGGGGACAGGATGGCGGCTACACCTTC
>TRBJ2-4|TRBV7-9|-|-
CASSLAQLAKNIQYF
TGTGCCAGCAGCTTAGCCCAACTAGCCAAAAACATTCAGTACTTC
>TRBJ2-7|TRBV6-6|-|-
CASSVGRGIYEQYF
TGTGCCAGCAGCGTAGGCCGGGGGATCTACGAGCAGTACTTC
>TRBJ2-5|TRBV9|-|-
CASSPWTAQETQYF
TGTGCCAGCAGCCCGTGGACAGCCCAAGAGACCCAGTACTTC
>TRBJ2-6|TRBV5-1|-|-
CASSVFSGANVLTF
TGCGCCAGCAGCGTATTCTCTGGGGCCAACGTCCTGACTTTC
>TRBJ2-1|TRBV19|-|TRBD1
CASSMGDRGNEQFF
TGTGCCAGTAGTATGGGGGACAGGGGGAATGAGCAGTTCTTC
>TRBJ2-1|TRBV27|few|-
CASSRRAGEQFF
TGTGCCAGCAGCCGTCGAGCTGGTGAGCAGTTCTTC
>TRBJ2-7|TRBV7-9|-|TRBD1
CASSPQGAPAYEQYF
TGTGCCAGCAGCCCCCAGGGGGCTCCGGCCTACGAGCAGTACTTC
>TRBJ2-1|TRBV7-9|-|-
CASSSTENRMGNEQFF
TGTGCCAGCAGCTCGACAGAGAACCGCATGGGAAATGAGCAGTTCTTC
>TRBJ2-7|TRBV7-9|-|TRBD1
CASSSRDRGYEQYF
TGTGCCAGCAGCTCCCGGGACAGGGGATACGAGCAGTACTTC
>TRBJ2-3|TRBV27|-|TRBD2
CASSSSGIGDTQYF
TGTGCCAGCAGTTCAAGCGGGATCGGGGATACGCAGTATTTT
>TRBJ2-7|TRBV14|-|-
CASSQDNAYEQYF
TGTGCCAGCAGCCAAGATAATGCCTACGAGCAGTACTTC
>TRBJ2-7|TRBV4-1|-|-
CASSQDYGLEQGEQYF
TGCGCCAGCAGCCAAGATTACGGGCTAGAGCAAGGCGAGCAGTACTTC
>TRBJ1-2|TRBV27|-|-
CASSLTGLKVDGYTF
TGTGCCAGCAGTTTAACGGGCCTTAAGGTGGATGGCTACACCTTC
>TRBJ2-7|TRBV4-1|once|TRBD2
CASSPGGSPNPYEQYF
TGCGCCAGCAGCCCCGGGGGGAGCCCAAACCCCTACGAGCAGTACTTC
>TRBJ1-2|TRBV7-9|-|-
CASSLSRIPDGYTF
TGTGCCAGCAGCTTATCAAGAATTCCTGATGGCTACACCTTC
>TRBJ2-7|TRBV6-5|-|-
CASSQGRALEQYF
TGTGCCAGCAGTCAAGGACGGGCCTTAGAGCAGTACTTC